These 9 T cell receptor beta chains came from one sample sequenced in a study of vaccination and CD4 T cells after COVID-19. CD4+ T cells that had been cultured provided DNA sequenced with the Oncomine TCR Beta short-read assay. TCRdb passed the PCR reads through MiXCR, listing each CDR3 protein once. Here the sample spans some 25,000 distinct CDR3 sequences, 40% being singletons. Specified treatment: roughly nine-day PBMC culture with coronavirus spike peptide pools or control peptides (ViraFEST assay). For these receptors, no antigen is known. The sequenced material came from CD4+ T cells from blood, cultured in vitro. The receptors shown here come from a human donor who had recovered from COVID-19.

This clonotype was counted only a few times. The V and J genes are TRBV19 and TRBJ1-2; D uncertain. CDR1 and CDR2 from the germline V gene are LNHDA and SQIVND (reference sequence). Trimming cost V 3 bases and J 8 bases, with 22 bases left between them. This CDR3 region has 16 residues. The DNA of the CDR3 is TGTGCCAGTAGTATTATCGGGGTTCAGTCGATACACGGCTACACCTTC. Protein product: CASSIIGVQSIHGYTF.

This clonotype was counted a few times. The J gene is TRBJ2-3, the V gene TRBV5-1, with D tentatively TRBD2 (5 bases). Germline loops: CDR1 SGHRS, CDR2 YFSETQ. The length of the CDR3 is 15 residues. Trimming took off 2 bases at V and 1 base at J, with 11 bases between the two ends. The CDR3 spells CASSLEGWGTDTQYF. Written as DNA, the CDR3 is TGCGCCAGCAGCTTAGAGGGATGGGGCACAGATACGCAGTATTTT.

The chain joins TRBV6-2 or TRBV6-3 to TRBJ1-1; TRBD1 agrees at 8 bases. The CDR3 sequence is 14 residues long. The junction had 9 bases not matched to a gene; V was cut back by 6 bases and J by 6 bases. Germline assignment: CDR1 MNHEY and CDR2 SVGEGT. CDR3: CASRRTGNFAEAFF. The CDR3 coding sequence is TGTGCCAGCAGGAGGACAGGGAACTTCGCTGAAGCTTTCTTT.

The rearrangement joins TRBV6-5 to TRBJ2-7, with a possible D match to TRBD2 (5 bases). Germline V gene sequence: CDR1 MNHEY, CDR2 SVGAGI. The V end was cut by 4 bases, the J end by 3 bases, with 10 bases between. The CDR3 consists of 13 residues. In DNA form, the CDR3 reads TGTGCCAGCAGTTGGGAGAACCTCTACGAGCAGTACTTC. Its protein product is CASSWENLYEQYF.

This clonotype has just a few counts. The chain has TRBV12-3 or TRBV12-4 and TRBJ1-2; D gene uncertain. The germline V and J ends were trimmed by 3 bases and 8 bases, with 22 bases remaining between them. The CDR3 contains 16 residues. CDR3: CASSFGSALSTSGYTF. The CDR3 coding sequence is TGTGCCAGCAGTTTTGGGAGTGCTTTGTCGACCTCGGGCTACACCTTC.

The chain has TRBV5-1 and TRBJ2-5; D unresolved. Trimming took 2 bases from V and 4 from J, leaving 12 bases between them. Germline V gives CDR1 SGHRS, CDR2 YFSETQ. The CDR3 is made up of 14 amino acids. This chain's CDR3 is CASSFHPAAETQYF. CDR3 DNA: TGCGCCAGCAGCTTCCACCCTGCCGCAGAGACCCAGTACTTC.

This chain joins TRBV7-8 and TRBJ1-5, with a tentative D call TRBD1 (5 bases). With 2 bases removed from V and 6 bases from J, the gap between germline ends came to 14 bases. CDR3 length: 15 residues. Germline V gene data show CDR1 as SGHVS and CDR2 as FQNEAQ. CDR3 region: CASSLTLRGAQPQHF. In nucleotides, the CDR3 is TGTGCCAGCAGCTTAACGTTGCGGGGCGCTCAGCCCCAGCATTTT.

This chain joins TRBV20-1 and TRBJ2-2; D perhaps matches TRBD1 (8 bases). V lost 0 bases and J lost 5, with 13 bases in between. Germline CDR1 DFQATT, CDR2 SNEGSKA (reference sequence). CDR3 length: 15 amino acids. The CDR3, as DNA: TGCAGTGCTAGAGACTCACAGGGGGGGACCGGGGAGCTGTTTTTT. Its protein product is CSARDSQGGTGELFF.

The V and J genes are TRBV20-1 and TRBJ1-1, with TRBD1 as a possible D gene (5 bases). V was trimmed by 6 bases and J by 0 bases, leaving 20 bases between them. The CDR3 is made up of 16 amino acids. The germline V gene encodes CDR1 DFQATT and CDR2 SNEGSKA (reference sequence). The CDR3 reads CSAPGGASGLNTEAFF. The CDR3 bases are TGCAGTGCACCCGGGGGAGCCTCCGGCCTGAACACTGAAGCTTTCTTT.